What follows are 5 T cell receptor beta chains derived from one specimen sequenced in a study of blood T cell repertoires in COVID-19. Produced via immunoSEQ multiplex PCR; TCRdb's table is partial and in-frame only. Of 350,000 to 400,000 clones listed, about 90% were seen once; the top ten hold roughly 3%. What was sequenced was PBMCs or T cells enriched from blood (not recorded which). Receptor source: a woman in her thirties who had recovered from COVID-19.

This sequence joins TRBV28 and TRBJ1-5; D is uncertain. Per germline, CDR1 MDHEN and CDR2 SYDVKM. The V end was cut by 3 bases, the J end by 0 bases, with 12 bases between. The CDR3 runs 16 residues. CDR3 loop: CASSFGSPGSNQPQHF. CDR3 sequence (DNA): TGTGCCAGCAGTTTCGGGAGCCCGGGTAGCAATCAGCCCCAGCATTTT.

The V and J genes are TRBV19 and TRBJ2-2; TRBD1 agrees at 9 bases. The germline CDR1 and CDR2 sequences are LNHDA and SQIVND (reference sequence). CDR3 length: 16 amino acids. Trimming took 5 bases from V and 5 from J; bases not matched to a gene: 9. Here the CDR3 reads CASSLGQGLDTGELFF. As DNA, the CDR3 is TGTGCCAGTAGTCTGGGACAGGGCTTAGATACCGGGGAGCTGTTTTTT.

The chain links TRBV2 to TRBJ2-7; D uncertain. Trimming took 7 bases from V and 2 from J, leaving 21 bases between them. The CDR3 contains 16 residues. Per the germline V gene, CDR1 is SNHLY and CDR2 is FYNNEI. This chain's CDR3 is CASTKQPVTDPYEQYF. CDR3 DNA sequence: TGTGCCAGCACCAAACAACCGGTCACAGACCCCTACGAGCAGTACTTC.

This clone occurred once. The chain links TRBV14 to TRBJ2-7; D unclear. The CDR3 consists of 12 residues. V was trimmed by 2 bases and J by 4 bases, leaving 6 bases between them. From germline, CDR1 is SGHDN and CDR2 FVKESK. In DNA, the CDR3 is TGTGCCAGCAGCCAAACAGTTTACGAGCAGTACTTC. Its translation is CASSQTVYEQYF.

The chain links TRBV4-2 to TRBJ1-1, with unresolved D. V was shortened by 1 base and J by 11 bases, with 17 bases between the two germline ends. Germline values: CDR1 LGHNA, CDR2 YNFKEQ. This CDR3 region has 14 residues. The CDR3 reads CASSQAGRRGSAFF. The CDR3 nucleotides are TGTGCCAGCAGCCAAGCCGGCCGGCGCGGGAGTGCTTTCTTT.